A selection of T cell receptor beta chains follows, all from one sample in a study of cytomegalovirus exposure and HLA in healthy donors. Sequencing used immunoSEQ multiplex PCR; TCRdb keeps in-frame clones, though not all of them. The table has roughly 200,000 clones, about 80% seen once. The sequenced material came from PBMCs. These receptors were taken from a woman between 50 and 59 years old in good health and CMV-seronegative. Each CDR3 is given without its conserved first and last residue.

j_call	v_call	cdr3_aa
TRBJ1-2	TRBV6-6	ASSRGLGGYT
TRBJ2-7	TRBV5-6	ASSFRGKSYEQY
TRBJ2-7	TRBV5-1	ASSGGSGYEQY
-	TRBV28	ASRTGQNYEQY
TRBJ2-5	TRBV5-1	ASSRTGSTQETQY
TRBJ2-1	TRBV28	ASSLPPGQRLF
TRBJ1-3	TRBV2	ASSVDNSGNTIY
TRBJ1-5	TRBV19	ASSIGPSRVSSSQH
TRBJ2-7	TRBV28	ASSSVVSSYEQY
TRBJ2-1	TRBV27	ASTASGGRYNEQF
TRBJ2-7	TRBV6-6	ASSDRELIGYEQY
TRBJ2-3	TRBV10-3	AISRSKTDTQY